What follows are 30 T cell receptor beta chains derived from one specimen sequenced in a study of regulatory T cells in long-lasting Graves disease. The time point is: newly diagnosed GD, antithyroid drugs for less than 3 months. Isolated PBMC RNA provided the starting material for the TCR library. iRepertoire HTBI primers and Arm-PCR of CDR3 regions built TCR beta libraries. TCRdb re-analysed the multiplex PCR reads in MiXCR, keeping a single row per CDR3 protein. The table has 560,000 or so distinct CDR3 sequences, 16% seen once. These data were also reused for a study on T cells in Graves' hyperthyroidism and ophthalmopathy.

This sample comprised peripheral blood mononuclear cells (PBMCs), obtained at new diagnosis, from a patient treated with antithyroid drugs. These receptors were collected from a man between 18 and 29 years old with Graves disease.

This clonotype appeared many times. The rearrangement uses TRBV24-1 and TRBJ2-7; 9 bases map to TRBD1. This CDR3 comprises 14 residues. Trimming took 3 bases from V and 3 from J; bases not matched to a gene: 2. Germline V gene data show CDR1 as KGHDR and CDR2 as SFDVKD. CDR3 protein: CATSDPGQGYEQYF. The CDR3 DNA is TGTGCCACCAGTGATCCGGGACAGGGCTACGAGCAGTACTTC.

This sequence joins TRBV10-2 and TRBJ2-1; 8 positions agree with TRBD1. CDR1 and CDR2 from the germline V gene are WSHSY and SAAADI. V shed 4 bases, J shed 6 bases, and the junction held 8 bases outside the gene matches. This CDR3 has 15 amino acids. CDR3: CASSGRTGRSNEQFF. CDR3 nucleotide sequence: TGCGCCAGCAGTGGGCGGACAGGGAGGAGCAATGAGCAGTTCTTC.

The CDR3 sequence is CASSLDAGGREQYF. The CDR3, as DNA: TGTGCCAGCAGCTTAGACGCGGGAGGGCGCGAGCAGTACTTC. The gene calls are TRBV7-2 and TRBJ2-7, with 9 bases identical to TRBD2. The CDR3 covers 14 residues. Germline V gene lookup returns CDR1 SGHTA and CDR2 FQGNSA. The J segment lost 6 bases and the V segment lost 1 base, leaving 4 bases of the junction unmatched.

The sample holds many counts of this clonotype. The rearrangement links TRBV24-1 to TRBJ2-1; D is tentatively TRBD1 or TRBD2 (5 bases each). The CDR3 covers 13 residues. Germline V CDR1 and CDR2: KGHDR, SFDVKD. V was pared by 4 bases and J by 10 bases, with 13 bases between. The CDR3 reads CATSDPPRDEQFF. The DNA of the CDR3 is TGTGCCACCAGTGACCCGCCGAGGGACGAGCAGTTCTTC.

This clonotype was observed a few times. This sequence joins TRBV6-5 and TRBJ2-7; the D call may be TRBD1 or TRBD2 (5 bases each). Between the trimmed V and J ends, which lost 0 bases and 3 bases, there was a span of 21 bases. The CDR3 has 18 residues. The germline gives CDR1 MNHEY, CDR2 SVGAGI. The CDR3 loop reads CASSYSWLSGRRLYEQYF. In DNA form, the CDR3 reads TGTGCCAGCAGTTACTCCTGGCTATCGGGACGGAGACTCTACGAGCAGTACTTC.

This clonotype came up many times. The genes are TRBV29-1 and TRBJ1-1, with no clear D. Germline values: CDR1 SQVTM, CDR2 ANQGSEA. V was trimmed by 6 bases and J by 7 bases, leaving 15 bases between them. The CDR3 covers 12 residues. In nucleotides, the CDR3 is TGCAGCGTCGGGCGGGCCGGAGATGAAGCTTTCTTT. This sequence encodes CSVGRAGDEAFF. Filled out from reference TRBV29-1 and TRBJ1-1, the complete variable domain reads SAVISQKPSRDICQRGTSLTIQCQVDSQVTMMFWYRQQPGQSLTLIATANQGSEATYESGFVIDKFPISRPNLTFSTLTVSNMSPEDSSIYLCSVGRAGDEAFFGQGTRLTVV.

The V gene is TRBV12-3 or TRBV12-4, the J gene TRBJ2-1; maybe TRBD2 (5 bases). Between the trimmed V and J ends, which lost 3 bases and 10 bases, there was a span of 16 bases. This CDR3 spans 14 amino acids. CDR3 sequence: CASSFYPSTHEQFF. The CDR3 bases are TGTGCCAGCAGTTTTTATCCTAGCACCCACGAGCAGTTCTTC.

The rearrangement uses TRBV11-3 and TRBJ2-5; 7 bases line up with TRBD2. CDR3 length equals 16 residues. The V and J ends lost 5 bases and 5 bases, in that order; junction bases with no gene match: 14. Germline V gives CDR1 SGHNT, CDR2 YENEEA. CDR3 residues: CASSLTSRGRGETQYF. The CDR3, as DNA: TGTGCCAGCAGCCTAACCTCTCGCGGGAGAGGGGAGACCCAGTACTTC.

J is TRBJ1-1 and V is TRBV28; D unclear. The CDR3 totals 12 residues. CDR1 is MDHEN and CDR2 is SYDVKM in the germline V gene. V was clipped by 11 bases and J by 1 base, with 11 bases between them. As DNA, the CDR3 is TGTGCCCGCCTGGGGTCGAACACTGAAGCTTTCTTT. Its translation: CARLGSNTEAFF.

This sequence joins TRBV18 and TRBJ2-7; TRBD1 agrees at 8 bases. CDR1 is KGHSH, CDR2 LQKENI, per germline. The CDR3 extends over 15 amino acids. V shed 5 bases and J 3 bases; nucleotides not matched to a gene: 9. For the CDR3, the DNA is TGTGCCAGCTCATCGACAGGGGTTAAAAACTACGAGCAGTACTTC. This encodes CASSSTGVKNYEQYF.

This clonotype has just a few counts. This chain connects TRBV20-1 to TRBJ2-7; D unresolved. The germline gives CDR1 DFQATT, CDR2 SNEGSKA (reference sequence). The CDR3 sequence is 19 residues long. V dropped 3 bases and J dropped 0 bases, with 27 bases sitting between them. CDR3 sequence reads: CSARALVAGGSTSSYEQYF. The CDR3 bases are TGCAGTGCTAGGGCCCTCGTGGCAGGCGGCTCCACGAGCTCCTACGAGCAGTACTTC.

The CDR3 DNA follows: TGTGCCAGCTCACCGCGACAGGGGAGAGATCAGCCCCAGCATTTT. This codes for CASSPRQGRDQPQHF. The chain joins TRBV18 to TRBJ1-5, with 8 positions matching TRBD1. V lost 3 bases, J lost 5 bases, and 6 bases stayed unmatched. The CDR3 runs to 15 residues. Germline V gene sequence: CDR1 KGHSH, CDR2 LQKENI.

This clonotype was seen at least ten times. The chain has TRBV28 and TRBJ2-5; D possibly uses TRBD1 or TRBD2 (6 bases each). This CDR3 has 15 amino acids. The V gene lost 7 bases and the J gene lost 4 bases, with 19 bases spanning the gap. CDR1 and CDR2 from the germline V gene are MDHEN and SYDVKM. The CDR3 region is CASTVGGGWGETQYF. The CDR3 DNA is TGTGCCAGCACCGTCGGAGGGGGTTGGGGAGAGACCCAGTACTTC.

This chain uses TRBV27 with TRBJ2-1; TRBD1 is a possible D gene (8 bases). Trimming left V 8 bases short and J 7 bases short, with 21 bases between. Germline values: CDR1 MNHEY, CDR2 SMNVEV (reference sequence). The CDR3 is 15 residues long. The CDR3 coding sequence is TGTGCCAGCCGCACAGGGGGAGGGCCGGAAAATGAGCAGTTCTTC. It codes for CASRTGGGPENEQFF.

The genes are TRBV19 and TRBJ2-2; D is unresolved. The V and J ends lost 8 bases and 3 bases respectively, with 16 bases between them. CDR3 length: 15 residues. Germline V gene data show CDR1 as LNHDA and CDR2 as SQIVND (reference sequence). The CDR3 sequence: CASRKDPGDTGELFF. In DNA form, the CDR3 reads TGTGCCAGTCGTAAGGACCCAGGTGACACCGGGGAGCTGTTTTTT.

The chain has TRBV6-2 or TRBV6-3 and TRBJ1-5; D possibly corresponds to TRBD1 (5 bases). V was clipped by 0 bases and J by 1 base, with 7 bases between them. The CDR3 extends over 15 amino acids. CDR1 and CDR2 from the germline V gene are MNHEY and SVGEGT. The CDR3 DNA reads as TGTGCCAGCAGTTACTCCAGACAGAGCAATCAGCCCCAGCATTTT. Translated, it gives CASSYSRQSNQPQHF.

At least ten counts were recorded for this clonotype. The CDR3 reads CSATPENTGELFF. The CDR3, as DNA: TGCAGCGCTACCCCCGAGAACACCGGGGAGCTGTTTTTT. The chain joins TRBV29-1 to TRBJ2-2; D not resolved. CDR3 size: 13 residues. Germline lookup yields CDR1 SQVTM and CDR2 ANQGSEA. V was pared by 7 bases and J by 1 base, with 10 bases between.

This clonotype was counted many times. V gene TRBV7-6 combines with J gene TRBJ2-5; 8 bases line up with TRBD1. The CDR3 extends over 16 amino acids. V gave up 1 base and J gave up 5 bases; unmatched junction bases: 9. Germline V gene data show CDR1 as SGHVS and CDR2 as FNYEAQ. CDR3 loop: CASSLVKARGLETQYF. DNA for the CDR3: TGTGCCAGCAGCTTAGTTAAGGCCAGGGGGCTGGAGACCCAGTACTTC.

The rearrangement links TRBV7-6 to TRBJ1-1, with 8 nucleotides matching TRBD1. The CDR3 runs to 17 residues. The J segment lost 1 base and the V segment lost 0 bases, leaving 7 bases of the junction unmatched. In germline, CDR1 is SGHVS, CDR2 FNYEAQ. The CDR3 nucleotides read TGTGCCAGCAGCTTAGCGCAGGGGGCAAACCCGAACACTGAAGCTTTCTTT. It codes for CASSLAQGANPNTEAFF.

The rearrangement joins TRBV12-3 or TRBV12-4 to TRBJ2-6; 10 bases match TRBD1. The CDR3 contains 16 residues. V lost 5 bases and J lost 2; bases outside the gene matches: 3. The CDR3 is CASSRQGAAGANVLTF. CDR3 coding DNA: TGTGCCAGCAGTCGACAGGGGGCGGCTGGGGCCAACGTCCTGACTTTC.

The chain couples TRBV20-1 to TRBJ2-3; D is unresolved. From germline, CDR1 is DFQATT and CDR2 SNEGSKA (reference sequence). The V and J ends lost 1 base and 0 bases respectively, with 8 bases between them. The CDR3 runs to 14 residues. CDR3 coding DNA: TGCAGTGCTAGAGGGCAGCCTAGCACAGATACGCAGTATTTT. Amino acids: CSARGQPSTDTQYF.

This clonotype appeared a few times. V and J are TRBV4-2 and TRBJ1-2; 8 positions match TRBD1. Germline loops: CDR1 LGHNA, CDR2 YNFKEQ. The CDR3 loop spans 17 amino acids. The junction had 8 bases not matched to a gene; V was cut back by 0 bases and J by 2 bases. The CDR3 nucleotides are TGTGCCAGCAGCCAAGACCCGGACAGGGTGGCCAACTATGGCTACACCTTC. This gives the protein CASSQDPDRVANYGYTF.

This clonotype was counted between two and nine times. J is TRBJ2-2 and V is TRBV11-2; TRBD1 aligns across 11 bases. The trim removed 3 bases at V and 7 bases at J, leaving 7 bases unmatched. CDR1 is SGHAT, CDR2 FQNNGV, per germline. The CDR3 is 16 amino acids. CDR3 bases: TGTGCCAGCAGCTTTATCAGGACAGGGGGCAGCGGGGAGCTGTTTTTT. Its protein is CASSFIRTGGSGELFF.

This clonotype was recorded at least ten times. CDR3 sequence (DNA): TGCGCCAGCAGCTTGTACCGGTCTAGCGGGAGAGAGGATGAGCAGTTCTTC. Protein: CASSLYRSSGREDEQFF. V gene TRBV5-1 combines with J gene TRBJ2-1; 10 positions agree with TRBD2. After removal of 1 base from V and 8 bases from J, the junction contained 12 bases not matched to a gene. CDR3 length: 17 amino acids. Germline CDR1 reads SGHRS; CDR2 reads YFSETQ.

This clonotype was found many times. V usage is TRBV20-1 and J usage is TRBJ2-7, with 7 bases matching TRBD2. V shed 0 bases, J shed 0 bases, and the junction held 14 bases outside the gene matches. CDR3 length equals 18 residues. The germline V gene has CDR1 DFQATT and CDR2 SNEGSKA (reference sequence). CDR3 loop: CSARDRLAVYRSSYEQYF. Written as DNA, the CDR3 is TGCAGTGCTAGAGATCGGCTAGCGGTCTACAGAAGCTCCTACGAGCAGTACTTC.

This clonotype was found a few times. J is TRBJ1-2 and V is TRBV12-3 or TRBV12-4; D possibly corresponds to TRBD1 (6 bases). The CDR3 contains 14 residues. V was shortened by 6 bases and J by 3 bases, with 14 bases between the two germline ends. The CDR3 nucleotides are TGTGCCAGCAGCCTGGCAGGGGCCCACTATGGCTACACCTTC. This sequence encodes CASSLAGAHYGYTF.

In its sample, this clonotype was seen a few times. CDR3 nucleotide sequence: TGTGCCAGCAGCCAGGTAGCGGTTTTCACCGGGGAGCTGTTTTTT. Translating gives CASSQVAVFTGELFF. The V call is TRBV7-2, the J call TRBJ2-2, with D tentatively TRBD2 (6 bases). The germline V gene encodes CDR1 SGHTA and CDR2 FQGNSA. V was clipped by 5 bases and J by 4 bases, with 14 bases between them. The CDR3 consists of 15 residues.

This clonotype was seen only a few times. The rearrangement joins TRBV29-1 to TRBJ1-2; D might be TRBD1 (6 bases). The CDR3 is made up of 14 amino acids. The V end was cut by 6 bases, the J end by 3 bases, with 17 bases between. CDR1 and CDR2 from the germline V gene are SQVTM and ANQGSEA. For the CDR3, the DNA is TGCAGCGTGCTCAGGGACACCAGGGACTATGGCTACACCTTC. This sequence encodes CSVLRDTRDYGYTF.

This clonotype was seen a handful of times. V is TRBV27 and J is TRBJ2-5; the match to TRBD1 covers 8 bases. Germline assignment: CDR1 MNHEY and CDR2 SMNVEV (reference sequence). V gave up 3 bases and J gave up 1 base; unmatched junction bases: 13. The CDR3 runs 18 residues. CDR3 sequence reads: CASSLETGAPPIQETQYF. The CDR3 DNA is TGTGCCAGCAGTTTGGAGACAGGGGCCCCCCCCATCCAAGAGACCCAGTACTTC.

As to this clonotype: The missing conserved phenylalanine or tryptophan at the end of this CDR3 makes a read error likely. The chain's CDR3 is CSARDIPSYEQYS. The CDR3 bases are TGCAGTGCTAGAGATATTCCATCCTACGAGCAGTACTCC. V and J are TRBV20-1 and TRBJ2-7, with D unresolved. The CDR3 length is 13 residues. Germline V gene sequence: CDR1 DFQATT, CDR2 SNEGSKA (reference sequence). Deletions cut 0 bases from V and 1 base from J, with 7 bases between.